This T cell receptor (beta chain) stems from a study of blood T cell repertoires in COVID-19. In the study overall: The origin of the acute and convalescent COVID-19 samples was the United States, Italy and Spain. In each case, the material was cDNA or gDNA derived from T cells, B-cell-depleted T cells, or PBMCs.

Germline V gene data show CDR1 as SGHTA and CDR2 as FQGNSA. The CDR3 sequence is 16 residues long. The V gene lost 2 bases and the J gene lost 0 bases, with 10 bases spanning the gap. As originally analysed: Reference gene primer amplification gave nucleated cell count estimates. Some clones are missing from TCRdb's copy, which holds only in-frame ones; the method was immunoSEQ multiplex PCR. V and J calls and clone size follow that table, whereas D and trimming were derived from the DNA. The sample yields under 130,000 clones, around 81% seen once. Input material: peripheral blood. The chain carries TRBV7-2 and TRBJ2-2, with a possible D match to TRBD1 (6 bases). This TCR was sampled from a man older than 75 with acute or convalescent COVID-19. As DNA, the CDR3 is TGTGCCAGCAGCTTATCGGGACAAACGAACACCGGGGAGCTGTTTTTT. It is translated as CASSLSGQTNTGELFF.